What follows are 6 T cell receptor beta chains derived from one specimen sequenced in a study of cytomegalovirus exposure and HLA in healthy donors (dated by TCRdb to the late 2010s). The library relied on the immunoSEQ multiplex PCR assay. For the multiplex PCR, a mixture combining 60 forward primers for TCR Vbeta segments and 13 reverse primers for TCR Jbeta segments was used. The source is immuneACCESS, and TCRdb retained only in-frame sequences with V and J called. Part of the clones is not carried over; for the studies checked, unresolved V genes explain less than half of this, and the remainder is unexplained. Present in this sample are roughly 150,000 clones, around 80% of which were seen just once. Around 2.5% of the sample belongs to the ten largest clones. Sequenced: PBMCs. All receptors derive from a female donor in good health and CMV-seronegative.

This chain links TRBV6-5 with TRBJ1-2; 7 bases agree with TRBD1. V was clipped by 5 bases and J by 3 bases; unmatched bases: 3. From germline, CDR1 is MNHEY and CDR2 SVGAGI. The CDR3 contains 13 residues. Here the CDR3 DNA reads TGTGCCAGCAGTAGGGGGACAGACTATGGCTACACCTTC. Protein: CASSRGTDYGYTF.

The rearrangement uses TRBV21-1 and TRBJ1-5; TRBD1 is taken as the D call from the table, unchecked against the DNA. TRBV21-1 is a recognized pseudogene. The CDR3 totals 17 residues. CDR3 sequence (DNA): TGTGCCAGCAGCCCCCAACGCGGACAGCATAGCAATCAGCCCCAGCATTTT. The encoded protein is CASSPQRGQHSNQPQHF.

This clone appeared a single time. This chain connects TRBV19 to TRBJ1-4, with D tentatively TRBD1 (6 bases). V gave up 9 bases and J gave up 1 base, with 6 bases separating them. The germline CDR1 and CDR2 sequences are LNHDA and SQIVND (reference sequence). The CDR3 covers 12 residues. CDR3 sequence: CASRGTNEKLFF. The CDR3 DNA sequence: TGTGCCAGCAGGGGAACTAATGAAAAACTGTTTTTT.

This rearrangement joins TRBV5-1 to TRBJ2-5, with TRBD2 matching over 13 bases. From germline, CDR1 is SGHRS and CDR2 YFSETQ. This CDR3 spans 18 amino acids. Unmatched junction bases numbered 9, after V lost 0 bases and J lost 4 bases. CDR3: CASSLGLAGGKGRETQYF. The CDR3 nucleotides read TGCGCCAGCAGCTTGGGACTAGCGGGAGGTAAAGGTAGAGAGACCCAGTACTTC. Together with reference TRBV5-1 and TRBJ2-5, the CDR3 gives the full variable domain: KAGVTQTPRYLIKTRGQQVTLSCSPISGHRSVSWYQQTPGQGLQFLFEYFSETQRNKGNFPGRFSGRQFSNSRSEMNVSTLELGDSALYLCASSLGLAGGKGRETQYFGPGTRLLVL.

V is TRBV4-2 and J is TRBJ1-4; D is possibly TRBD1 (6 bases). The germline V and J ends were trimmed by 0 bases and 4 bases, with 15 bases remaining between them. Germline assignment: CDR1 LGHNA and CDR2 YNFKEQ. CDR3 length: 17 amino acids. The CDR3 coding sequence is TGTGCCAGCAGCCAAGAACGGGTAGGGGGGGTTAATGAAAAACTGTTTTTT. Translating gives CASSQERVGGVNEKLFF.

CDR3 region: CASTDSDTQYF. In nucleotides, the CDR3 is TGTGCCAGTACCGACTCAGATACGCAGTATTTT. This chain uses TRBV19 with TRBJ2-3; D call uncertain. The V end was cut by 7 bases, the J end by 4 bases, with 6 bases between. There are 11 residues in the CDR3. Germline V gene sequence: CDR1 LNHDA, CDR2 SQIVND (reference sequence).